Each of the 31 T cell receptor beta chains below was sequenced from the same sample in a study of OX40 agonist ivuxolimab in advanced cancers. Data came from immunoSEQ multiplex PCR; TCRdb stores just in-frame clones and leaves some out. The sample holds around 70,000 clones, approximately 90% seen once. The sequences come from CD4+ or CD8+ T cells sorted from blood, collected in a trial of the OX40 agonist ivuxolimab. The receptors here all came from an adult with an advanced solid tumor such as melanoma, head and neck, liver or kidney cancer.

The chain uses TRBV4-1 and TRBJ2-3, with 13 bases lining up with TRBD2. After removal of 2 bases from V and 4 bases from J, the junction contained 9 bases not matched to a gene. The germline V gene has CDR1 MGHRA and CDR2 YSYEKL. This CDR3 is built from 18 residues. CDR3 loop: CASSQFSRLAGGADTQYF. The CDR3 bases are TGCGCCAGCAGCCAATTCTCTAGACTAGCGGGGGGCGCAGATACGCAGTATTTT.

The chain links TRBV5-1 to TRBJ2-6, with a tentative D call TRBD2 (6 bases). Trimming shortened V by 4 bases and J by 4 bases, and 15 bases separated the two germline ends. Germline V gene sequence: CDR1 SGHRS, CDR2 YFSETQ. The CDR3 is 16 amino acids. CDR3 coding DNA: TGCGCCAGCAGCGCGGGACGCCCCCGAGGGGCCAACGTCCTGACTTTC. It yields the protein CASSAGRPRGANVLTF. Looking up the rest from reference TRBV5-1 and TRBJ2-6 gives the full variable domain: KAGVTQTPRYLIKTRGQQVTLSCSPISGHRSVSWYQQTPGQGLQFLFEYFSETQRNKGNFPGRFSGRQFSNSRSEMNVSTLELGDSALYLCASSAGRPRGANVLTFGAGSRLTVL.

The rearrangement links TRBV11-2 to TRBJ2-1, with D maybe TRBD2 (6 bases). V lost 1 base and J 5 bases, leaving 12 bases between the germline ends. CDR3 length: 15 amino acids. Germline V gene data show CDR1 as SGHAT and CDR2 as FQNNGV. As DNA, the CDR3 is TGTGCCAGCAGCTTAGGGACTACTAGGAACAATGAGCAGTTCTTC. Protein: CASSLGTTRNNEQFF. The full variable domain, in which reference TRBV11-2 and TRBJ2-1 provide the parts outside the CDR3, is EAGVAQSPRYKIIEKRQSVAFWCNPISGHATLYWYQQILGQGPKLLIQFQNNGVVDDSQLPKDRFSAERLKGVDSTLKIQPAKLEDSAVYLCASSLGTTRNNEQFFGPGTRLTVL.

Worth noting for this clone: One end of the junction varies from germline; a read error may be responsible. V usage is TRBV7-9 and J usage is TRBJ2-3; D perhaps matches TRBD2 (5 bases). The germline V gene encodes CDR1 SEHNR and CDR2 FQNEAQ (reference sequence). This CDR3 spans 14 amino acids. The CDR3 DNA follows: TGTGCCGGCAGCTCCGTCGGGGGCACAGATACGCAGTATTTT. Translation gives CAGSSVGGTDTQYF.

The J gene is TRBJ2-7, the V gene TRBV5-8; D remains ambiguous. CDR3 length: 13 amino acids. Germline CDR1 SGHTS, CDR2 YDEGEE. Trimming took 3 bases from V and 4 from J, leaving 11 bases between them. Here the CDR3 reads CASSSIGRYEQYF. In DNA form, the CDR3 reads TGTGCCAGCAGCTCAATAGGAAGATACGAGCAGTACTTC.

With respect to this clone: The junction differs from germline at one of its ends, possibly a read error. The chain links TRBV6-5 to TRBJ1-4, with D possibly matching TRBD1 (5 bases). This CDR3 has 15 amino acids. Germline lookup yields CDR1 MNHEY and CDR2 SVGAGI. This CDR3 reads CASRLQQEGNGKLFF. CDR3 DNA sequence: TGTGCCAGCAGACTCCAACAGGAGGGGAATGGAAAACTGTTTTTT.

The V and J genes are TRBV13 and TRBJ2-2; no firm D call. The CDR3 runs 14 residues. V was cut by 2 bases and J by 3 bases, with 7 bases left in between. From germline, CDR1 is PRHDT and CDR2 FYEKMQ (reference sequence). The CDR3 DNA is TGTGCCAGCAGCTTACGCGCGGACACCGGGGAGCTGTTTTTT. It encodes CASSLRADTGELFF.

J is TRBJ2-7 and V is TRBV11-2, with D possibly being TRBD1 (5 bases). V lost 5 bases to trimming and J lost 3 bases, with 8 bases between them. Germline assignment: CDR1 SGHAT and CDR2 FQNNGV. The CDR3 runs 12 residues. The CDR3 DNA follows: TGTGCCAGCAGCCGACAGCTCTACGAGCAGTACTTC. This translates into CASSRQLYEQYF.

This chain connects TRBV19 to TRBJ2-7; TRBD1 might be the D (6 bases). This CDR3 is 14 amino acids long. CDR1 and CDR2 from the germline V gene are LNHDA and SQIVND (reference sequence). The V end was cut by 4 bases, the J end by 5 bases, with 15 bases between. CDR3 nucleotide sequence: TGTGCCAGTAGTAACGGGGACATAATCCACGAGCAGTACTTC. Encoded protein: CASSNGDIIHEQYF.

The chain has TRBV5-1 and TRBJ1-1; D remains ambiguous. Trimming cost V 0 bases and J 7 bases, with 4 bases left between them. Germline CDR1 and CDR2: SGHRS and YFSETQ. The CDR3 is made up of 11 amino acids. DNA of the CDR3: TGCGCCAGCAGCTTGGGTTTTGAAGCTTTCTTT. This sequence encodes CASSLGFEAFF.

The gene calls are TRBV6-1 and TRBJ1-3, with D hard to call. Trimming took 0 bases from V and 4 from J, leaving 4 bases between them. Germline values: CDR1 MNHNS, CDR2 SASEGT. There are 13 residues in the CDR3. CDR3 in DNA: TGTGCCAGCAGTGAAGCGCCAGGAAACACCATATATTTT. It encodes CASSEAPGNTIYF.

The chain carries TRBV19 and TRBJ2-5; no clear D. From germline, CDR1 is LNHDA and CDR2 SQIVND (reference sequence). The CDR3 runs to 15 residues. Deletions cut 1 base from V and 5 bases from J, with 14 bases between. The DNA of the CDR3 is TGTGCCAGTAGTATAGGGGGTGGCCAGTCGGAGACCCAGTACTTC. Encoded protein: CASSIGGGQSETQYF. The entire variable domain, with the rest obtained from reference TRBV19 and TRBJ2-5, is as follows: DGGITQSPKYLFRKEGQNVTLSCEQNLNHDAMYWYRQDPGQGLRLIYYSQIVNDFQKGDIAEGYSVSREKKESFPLTVTSAQKNPTAFYLCASSIGGGQSETQYFGPGTRLLVL.

This chain joins TRBV7-9 and TRBJ2-7, with D perhaps TRBD1 or TRBD2 (5 bases each). CDR1 and CDR2 from the germline V gene are SEHNR and FQNEAQ (reference sequence). V was shortened by 5 bases and J by 2 bases, with 22 bases between the two germline ends. There are 17 residues in the CDR3. This CDR3 is CASSPSGTSFGTYEQYF. DNA for the CDR3: TGTGCCAGCAGCCCATCCGGGACGTCCTTTGGAACCTACGAGCAGTACTTC.

This rearrangement joins TRBV19 to TRBJ1-1, with unresolved D. There are 15 residues in the CDR3. Germline V gene lookup returns CDR1 LNHDA and CDR2 SQIVND (reference sequence). V was trimmed by 8 bases and J by 4 bases, leaving 20 bases between them. The CDR3 DNA sequence: TGTGCCAGTTTTTACTCATCGTGGGCCTTCACTGAAGCTTTCTTT. Residues: CASFYSSWAFTEAFF. Filled out from reference TRBV19 and TRBJ1-1, the complete variable domain reads DGGITQSPKYLFRKEGQNVTLSCEQNLNHDAMYWYRQDPGQGLRLIYYSQIVNDFQKGDIAEGYSVSREKKESFPLTVTSAQKNPTAFYLCASFYSSWAFTEAFFGQGTRLTVV.

The V call is TRBV11-2, the J call TRBJ2-1; TRBD1 agrees at 7 bases. The germline CDR1 and CDR2 sequences are SGHAT and FQNNGV. Trimming cost V 1 base and J 7 bases; bases outside gene matches: 7. CDR3 length equals 15 residues. The CDR3: CASSLGQGVENEQFF. Written as DNA, the CDR3 is TGTGCCAGCAGCTTAGGGCAGGGGGTGGAGAATGAGCAGTTCTTC.

V is TRBV10-1 and J is TRBJ2-7; TRBD2 is a possible D gene (5 bases). This CDR3 contains 13 residues. Germline V gives CDR1 WNHNN, CDR2 SYGVQD (reference sequence). V was pared by 3 bases and J by 6 bases, with 12 bases between. CDR3: CASSDGPSGEQYF. The CDR3 DNA reads TGCGCCAGCAGTGACGGACCGAGCGGCGAGCAGTACTTC.

The chain combines TRBV7-8 with TRBJ1-1; D is undetermined. Germline V CDR1 and CDR2: SGHVS, FQNEAQ. The V and J ends lost 1 base and 1 base respectively, with 7 bases between them. CDR3 length equals 14 residues. CDR3 in DNA: TGTGCCAGCAGCTTAGGGGAATGGAACACTGAAGCTTTCTTT. This gives the protein CASSLGEWNTEAFF.

V gene TRBV10-2 combines with J gene TRBJ1-1, with 8 bases lining up with TRBD1. This CDR3 has 13 residues. The trim removed 10 bases at V and 2 bases at J, leaving 6 bases unmatched. The germline V gene encodes CDR1 WSHSY and CDR2 SAAADI. In DNA form, the CDR3 reads TGCGCCACCACGGGACAGGAAAACACTGAAGCTTTCTTT. This encodes CATTGQENTEAFF.

The chain has TRBV4-1 and TRBJ2-7, with 8 bases lining up with TRBD2. With V trimmed by 0 bases and J by 1 base, 14 bases remained unmatched. Per the germline V gene, CDR1 is MGHRA and CDR2 is YSYEKL. CDR3 length equals 19 residues. CDR3 amino acids: CASSQDKVNTAGGSYEQYF. The CDR3 DNA is TGCGCCAGCAGCCAAGATAAAGTTAATACGGCGGGGGGTTCCTACGAGCAGTACTTC.

The rearrangement uses TRBV27 and TRBJ2-1; D is perhaps TRBD1 (6 bases). CDR3 length: 13 amino acids. Germline lookup yields CDR1 MNHEY and CDR2 SMNVEV (reference sequence). The V end lost 5 bases, the J end lost 4 bases, and 9 bases lay between the germline ends. This CDR3 is CASSPQGYNEQFF. DNA of the CDR3: TGTGCCAGCAGTCCGCAGGGGTACAATGAGCAGTTCTTC.

A single count supports this clone. The chain uses TRBV2 and TRBJ1-4; D gene unclear. V was trimmed by 4 bases and J by 5 bases, leaving 11 bases between them. This CDR3 is 14 amino acids long. From germline, CDR1 is SNHLY and CDR2 FYNNEI. This CDR3 reads CASSVTPPNEKLFF. The DNA of the CDR3 is TGTGCCAGCAGTGTCACACCCCCGAATGAAAAACTGTTTTTT.

This chain connects TRBV6-1 to TRBJ2-2; possible D gene TRBD2, 5 bases. Germline values: CDR1 MNHNS, CDR2 SASEGT. There are 15 residues in the CDR3. Trimming shortened V by 7 bases and J by 1 base, and 13 bases separated the two germline ends. In DNA, the CDR3 is TGTGCCAGCAATACTAGGACGGGGAACACCGGGGAGCTGTTTTTT. This sequence encodes CASNTRTGNTGELFF.

This clone is a singleton in its sample. In DNA, the CDR3 is TGTGCCAGCAGTATCGTGAGGGGACAGGGGTTCAACGAGCAGTACTTC. This translates into CASSIVRGQGFNEQYF. The gene calls are TRBV25-1 and TRBJ2-7; the match to TRBD1 covers 10 bases. Germline assignment: CDR1 MGHDK and CDR2 SYGVNS. CDR3 size: 16 residues. Losses at the gene ends were 5 bases for V and 5 bases for J; bases not matched to a gene: 12.

This clone was detected once. The chain couples TRBV11-2 to TRBJ2-5; a possible D gene is TRBD2 (6 bases). The germline V gene has CDR1 SGHAT and CDR2 FQNNGV. Trimming removed 5 bases at V and 1 base at J, with 8 bases between. The CDR3 spans 13 residues. CDR3 protein: CASSRGVQETQYF. The DNA for the CDR3 is TGTGCCAGCAGCCGCGGGGTCCAAGAGACCCAGTACTTC.

V usage is TRBV13 and J usage is TRBJ2-2, with D possibly matching TRBD2 (6 bases). CDR1 is PRHDT and CDR2 is FYEKMQ in the germline V gene (reference sequence). The CDR3 is made up of 16 amino acids. Trimming cost V 5 bases and J 7 bases, with 20 bases left between them. The CDR3 protein is CASSAATGVSVGELFF. In DNA, the CDR3 is TGTGCCAGCAGCGCCGCAACGGGGGTATCGGTCGGGGAGCTGTTTTTT.

The chain has TRBV21-1 and TRBJ2-3. TRBV21-1 is a listed pseudogene. The CDR3 has 14 residues. The DNA of the CDR3 is TGTGCCAGCAGCGACACTCCCCCCGGGGATACGCAGTATTTT. This codes for CASSDTPPGDTQYF.

The gene calls are TRBV5-1 and TRBJ2-5; either TRBD1 or TRBD2 may supply D (5 bases each). V was pared by 0 bases and J by 2 bases, with 14 bases between. This CDR3 has 16 amino acids. Germline CDR1 and CDR2: SGHRS and YFSETQ. CDR3: CASSLAGAGGQETQYF. Here the CDR3 DNA reads TGCGCCAGCAGCTTGGCCGGGGCAGGTGGACAAGAGACCCAGTACTTC.

The chain combines TRBV30 with TRBJ1-1, with D possibly matching TRBD1 (5 bases). In germline, CDR1 is GTSNPN, CDR2 SVGIG (reference sequence). This CDR3 is 12 amino acids long. Trimming left V 2 bases short and J 11 bases short, with 15 bases between. DNA of the CDR3: TGTGCCTGGAGTTTCCAGGGAGGGGATGCTTTCTTT. Its protein is CAWSFQGGDAFF.

This chain links TRBV30 with TRBJ2-6; TRBD1 aligns across 7 bases. Per the germline V gene, CDR1 is GTSNPN and CDR2 is SVGIG (reference sequence). The CDR3 is made up of 14 amino acids. With 2 bases clipped from V and 2 bases from J, the junction kept 0 bases outside the gene matches. CDR3 bases: TGTGCCTGGAGTCAGGGGGCTGGGGCCAACGTCCTGACTTTC. Its translation: CAWSQGAGANVLTF.

The V call is TRBV7-2, the J call TRBJ1-6; possibly TRBD1 for D (5 bases). The ends were cut back, 5 bases at V and 7 bases at J, with 12 bases in the middle. Germline V lookup: CDR1 SGHTA, CDR2 FQGNSA. The CDR3 sequence is 14 residues long. The CDR3 reads CASSLDSLNSPLHF. CDR3 nucleotide sequence: TGTGCCAGCAGCCTCGACAGTCTAAATTCACCCCTCCACTTT.

This clone has only one observation. The chain is built from TRBV11-3 and TRBJ2-3; 14 positions agree with TRBD2. The germline V gene has CDR1 SGHNT and CDR2 YENEEA. CDR3 length: 17 residues. Trimming at V came to 3 bases and at J to 4 bases, leaving 6 bases not matched to a gene. For the CDR3, the DNA is TGTGCCAGCAGCTTCCGGGAGGGACTAGCGGGAGCAGATACGCAGTATTTT. Its translation is CASSFREGLAGADTQYF.